This T cell receptor (beta chain) is drawn from a study of post-analysis software for immune sequencing data (dated by TCRdb to between 2015 and 2016). With regard to the full study: The recorded disease courses included relapsing-remitting, secondary progressive and progressive-relapsing multiple sclerosis, and some patients had no subtype annotation. The patient repertoires were set against under 13 previously published healthy control repertoires from donors whose ages ranged from roughly 6 to 27 years. A subset of samples was prepared in parallel using single-end sample barcoding, then pooled and co-amplified after Illumina adapter ligation.

Library method: PCR. The data were produced on an Illumina HiSeq 2500. Unique molecular identifiers were incorporated into TCR beta cDNA libraries to reduce PCR and sequencing biases. Roughly 0.5 million cDNA molecules were obtained per 1 to 10 million input T cells, so each molecule approximated one T cell. The same protocol used for the earlier healthy control dataset was applied to prepare and sequence the patient libraries. Within a given batch, samples were prepared together, multiplexed and sequenced on the same HiSeq lane. Regarding the original processing steps: Raw barcoded reads were processed with MIGEC, and single-read molecular identifier groups were discarded before consensus assembly and CDR3 extraction. Clonotype tables were post-analysed with VDJtools, normalizing diversity by down-sampling all datasets to the smallest sample size. To correct batch-related cross-sample contamination, repertoire overlap clustering matched CDR3 amino acid sequences but not nucleotide sequences. TCRdb handled the public reads itself, with Q25 trimming in fastp and clone calling in MiXCR, and kept productive beta chains. Each entry merges the rows of one CDR3 protein and shows their most common DNA and genes. The V and J calls were determined by TCRdb, not by the authors. This sample holds roughly 620,000 distinct CDR3 sequences; 44% were observed only once. The top ten hold roughly 1.7% of the sample.

The germline V gene provides CDR1 SGHRS and CDR2 YFSETQ. V was cut back by 1 base and J by 2 bases, leaving a gap of 7 bases between them. The CDR3 measures 13 amino acids from cysteine to phenylalanine. Just CDR3 DNA is preserved here, 39 bases in frame from base 1. Many counts were recorded for this clonotype. Its antigen is unknown. Qualities for individual bases were not recorded, and no much larger clone is one base off. TCR beta repertoires were profiled from peripheral blood of roughly 13 young patients with multiple sclerosis to demonstrate the VDJtools post-analysis software. The multiple sclerosis patients were children and adolescents ranging in age from about 6 to 17 years. Findings and caveats that apply to the study as a whole: The multiple sclerosis patient group was slightly younger than the control group. Multiple sclerosis patients had significantly lower normalized Chao1 diversity than controls, a result that suggests substantial peripheral T-cell clonal expansion. Patients showed significantly higher frequencies than controls for about 5 TRBV segments, among them TRBV5-6, TRBV5-1 and TRBV20-1. Direct clustering with F measure showed strong co-clustering of samples prepared in the same batch, prompting a batch-effect correction.

The chain was built from TRBV5-1 and TRBJ2-7; the D gene identity is not certain. Input material: blood. The receptor was isolated from a girl aged 5 to 17 with multiple sclerosis. The sequence in DNA is TGCGCCAGCAGCTTGAACCCCACCTACGAGCAGTACTTC. It specifies CASSLNPTYEQYF. Joined to the reference TRBV5-1 and TRBJ2-7 proteins, this CDR3 gives the full variable domain: KAGVTQTPRYLIKTRGQQVTLSCSPISGHRSVSWYQQTPGQGLQFLFEYFSETQRNKGNFPGRFSGRQFSNSRSEMNVSTLELGDSALYLCASSLNPTYEQYFGPGTRLTVT.